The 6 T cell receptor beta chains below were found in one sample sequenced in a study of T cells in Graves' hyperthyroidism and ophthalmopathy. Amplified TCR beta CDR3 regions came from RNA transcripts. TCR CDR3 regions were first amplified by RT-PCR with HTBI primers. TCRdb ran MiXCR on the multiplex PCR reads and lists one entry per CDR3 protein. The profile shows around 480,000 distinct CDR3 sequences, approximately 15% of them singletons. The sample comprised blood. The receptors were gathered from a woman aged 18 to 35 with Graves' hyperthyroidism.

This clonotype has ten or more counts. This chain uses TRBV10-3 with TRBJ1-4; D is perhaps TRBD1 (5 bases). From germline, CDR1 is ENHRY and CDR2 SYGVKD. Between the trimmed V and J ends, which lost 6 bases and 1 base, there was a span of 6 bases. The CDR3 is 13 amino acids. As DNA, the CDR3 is TGTGCCATCAGGGGACTAACTAATGAAAAACTGTTTTTT. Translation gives CAIRGLTNEKLFF.

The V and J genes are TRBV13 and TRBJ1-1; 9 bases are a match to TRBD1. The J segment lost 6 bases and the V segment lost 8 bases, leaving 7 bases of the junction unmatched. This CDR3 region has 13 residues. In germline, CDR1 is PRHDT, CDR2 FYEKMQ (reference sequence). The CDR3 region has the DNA TGTGCCAGCCAGACAGGGGGAAGAGCTGAAGCTTTCTTT. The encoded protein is CASQTGGRAEAFF.

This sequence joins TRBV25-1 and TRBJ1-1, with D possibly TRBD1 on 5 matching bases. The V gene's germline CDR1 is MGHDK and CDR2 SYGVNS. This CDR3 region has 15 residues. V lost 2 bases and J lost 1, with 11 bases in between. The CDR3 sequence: CASSEQGRRNTEAFF. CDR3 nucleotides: TGTGCCAGCAGTGAACAGGGACGCAGGAACACTGAAGCTTTCTTT.

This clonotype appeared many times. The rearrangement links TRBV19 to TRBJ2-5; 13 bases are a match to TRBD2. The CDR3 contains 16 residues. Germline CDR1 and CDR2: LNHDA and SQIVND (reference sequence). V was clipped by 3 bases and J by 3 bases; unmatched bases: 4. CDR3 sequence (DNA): TGTGCCAGTAGTATCGGGACTAGCGGGATTGAAGAGACCCAGTACTTC. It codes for CASSIGTSGIEETQYF.

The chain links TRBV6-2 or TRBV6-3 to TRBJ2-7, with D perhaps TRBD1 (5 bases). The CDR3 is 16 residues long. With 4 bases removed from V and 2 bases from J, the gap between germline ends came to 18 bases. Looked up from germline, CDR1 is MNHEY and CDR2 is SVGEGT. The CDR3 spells CASSLKGPQSPYEQYF. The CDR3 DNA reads TGTGCCAGCAGTTTGAAGGGGCCACAGTCCCCCTACGAGCAGTACTTC.

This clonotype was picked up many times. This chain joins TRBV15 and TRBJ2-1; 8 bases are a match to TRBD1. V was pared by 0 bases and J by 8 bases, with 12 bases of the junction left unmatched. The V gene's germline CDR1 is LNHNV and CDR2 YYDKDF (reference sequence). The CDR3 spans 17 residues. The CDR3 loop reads CATSRDKTGAWTHEQFF. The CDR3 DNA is TGTGCCACCAGCAGAGATAAGACAGGGGCCTGGACACATGAGCAGTTCTTC.